What follows are 19 T cell receptor beta chains derived from one specimen sequenced in a study of shared T cell receptors in the human thymus. Libraries were prepared by immunoSEQ multiplex PCR; TCRdb keeps only in-frame clonotypes and omits some of them. The sample holds approximately 730,000 clones, 70% to 90% seen once. This sample was shared with a second study, whose subject was human thymus T cells.

Sequencing input: thymocytes. The receptors come from a girl under two years old with a congenital heart defect.

The chain recombines TRBV11-2 with TRBJ1-5, with 7 bases identical to TRBD1. The CDR3 covers 17 residues. J gave up 1 base and V 0 bases, and 6 bases lay outside the gene matches. Per the germline V gene, CDR1 is SGHAT and CDR2 is FQNNGV. The CDR3 sequence: CASSLDQGEGSNQPQHF. CDR3 nucleotide sequence: TGTGCCAGCAGCTTAGATCAGGGGGAAGGAAGCAATCAGCCCCAGCATTTT. The complete variable domain, with remaining parts taken from reference TRBV11-2 and TRBJ1-5, reads EAGVAQSPRYKIIEKRQSVAFWCNPISGHATLYWYQQILGQGPKLLIQFQNNGVVDDSQLPKDRFSAERLKGVDSTLKIQPAKLEDSAVYLCASSLDQGEGSNQPQHFGDGTRLSIL.

This rearrangement joins TRBV7-9 to TRBJ1-3; 10 nucleotides agree with TRBD1. The germline gives CDR1 SEHNR, CDR2 FQNEAQ (reference sequence). V was clipped by 5 bases and J by 0 bases; unmatched bases: 13. This CDR3 comprises 19 residues. As DNA, the CDR3 is TGTGCCAGCAGCCAAGATATGACAGGGGGCATCTACTCTGGAAACACCATATATTTT. This codes for CASSQDMTGGIYSGNTIYF. The variable domain in full, completed from reference TRBV7-9 and TRBJ1-3, reads DTGVSQNPRHKITKRGQNVTFRCDPISEHNRLYWYRQTLGQGPEFLTYFQNEAQLEKSRLLSDRFSAERPKGSFSTLEIQRTEQGDSAMYLCASSQDMTGGIYSGNTIYFGEGSWLTVV.

Only a few counts were recorded for this clone. Here the CDR3 reads CASSLVGTGDEETQYF. The DNA for the CDR3 is TGTGCCAGCAGCTTGGTCGGGACAGGGGACGAAGAGACCCAGTACTTC. The V call is TRBV5-8, the J call TRBJ2-5; 10 nucleotides align to TRBD1. CDR3 length: 16 amino acids. V lost 0 bases, J lost 3 bases, and 5 bases stayed unmatched. CDR1 SGHTS and CDR2 YDEGEE come from the germline V gene.

This clone was recorded a few times. The genes are TRBV2 and TRBJ2-7, with D possibly matching TRBD1 (7 bases). Germline V gene lookup returns CDR1 SNHLY and CDR2 FYNNEI. V was trimmed by 8 bases and J by 1 base, leaving 18 bases between them. The CDR3 loop spans 15 amino acids. CDR3 bases: TGTGCCAGCGGAGTCTGGGACAGCGGGTCCTACGAGCAGTACTTC. It encodes CASGVWDSGSYEQYF.

The chain links TRBV6-5 to TRBJ2-1; TRBD2 is a possible D gene (7 bases). Germline lookup yields CDR1 MNHEY and CDR2 SVGAGI. The V gene lost 5 bases and the J gene lost 3 bases, with 11 bases spanning the gap. The CDR3 contains 14 residues. The DNA of the CDR3 is TGTGCCAGCAGTGGAGGGGGGGACTACAATGAGCAGTTCTTC. Protein: CASSGGGDYNEQFF.

This clone was counted only a few times. The chain links TRBV11-2 to TRBJ2-7; D unclear. The germline V gene has CDR1 SGHAT and CDR2 FQNNGV. The CDR3 contains 13 residues. V was pared by 2 bases and J by 3 bases, with 8 bases between. The CDR3 DNA reads TGTGCCAGCAGCTTAAGCTGGAGCTACGAGCAGTACTTC. Protein sequence: CASSLSWSYEQYF. The full variable domain, with the rest looked up from reference TRBV11-2 and TRBJ2-7, is EAGVAQSPRYKIIEKRQSVAFWCNPISGHATLYWYQQILGQGPKLLIQFQNNGVVDDSQLPKDRFSAERLKGVDSTLKIQPAKLEDSAVYLCASSLSWSYEQYFGPGTRLTVT.

The chain couples TRBV18 to TRBJ1-4; tentative D call: TRBD1 (5 bases). The CDR3 covers 17 residues. Trimming pared 0 bases from V and 0 bases from J, leaving 11 bases between. Germline loops: CDR1 KGHSH, CDR2 LQKENI. The DNA of the CDR3 is TGTGCCAGCTCACCACCGGCGGGGACCCCAACTAATGAAAAACTGTTTTTT. Translation gives CASSPPAGTPTNEKLFF.

This chain connects TRBV10-3 to TRBJ2-2, with a weak D call TRBD1 (7 bases). The V end lost 8 bases, the J end lost 2 bases, and 12 bases lay between the germline ends. CDR1 and CDR2 (germline): ENHRY, SYGVKD. This CDR3 is built from 14 residues. CDR3 in amino acids: CAICGTANTGELFF. The CDR3 DNA reads as TGTGCCATCTGCGGGACAGCCAACACCGGGGAGCTGTTTTTT.

The table lists this clone with a count of one. The chain carries TRBV5-5 and TRBJ1-1; no definite D call. Per germline, CDR1 SGHKS and CDR2 YYEKEE (reference sequence). This CDR3 is built from 15 residues. With 5 bases removed from V and 3 bases from J, the gap between germline ends came to 17 bases. CDR3 coding DNA: TGTGCCAGCAGTAAGCGCGACCACCGGGACACTGAAGCTTTCTTT. Protein: CASSKRDHRDTEAFF.

This chain links TRBV16 with TRBJ1-1; 9 positions agree with TRBD1. Germline loops: CDR1 KGHSY, CDR2 FQNENV. V gave up 6 bases and J gave up 7 bases; unmatched junction bases: 9. CDR3 length: 14 residues. The CDR3 sequence is CASRPGQGFGEAFF. In DNA, the CDR3 is TGTGCCAGCAGACCGGGACAGGGTTTCGGTGAAGCTTTCTTT.

The V and J genes are TRBV9 and TRBJ1-2; a possible D gene is TRBD1 (6 bases). The CDR3 runs 15 residues. V was clipped by 4 bases and J by 3 bases, with 16 bases between them. Germline-derived CDR1 and CDR2 are SGDLS and YYNGEE. The CDR3 protein is CASSPNPTGYYGYTF. CDR3 nucleotides: TGTGCCAGCAGCCCGAACCCGACAGGCTACTATGGCTACACCTTC.

The chain links TRBV4-3 to TRBJ1-2, with D hard to call. Germline V lookup: CDR1 LGHNA, CDR2 YSLEER. Trimming shortened V by 0 bases and J by 5 bases, and 7 bases separated the two germline ends. The CDR3 covers 13 residues. CDR3 coding DNA: TGCGCCAGCAGCCAAGATGTCAGGTATGGCTACACCTTC. Translating gives CASSQDVRYGYTF.

The V call is TRBV7-9, the J call TRBJ2-7; D is unclear. Trimming pared 5 bases from V and 0 bases from J, leaving 5 bases between. This CDR3 contains 12 residues. CDR1 SEHNR and CDR2 FQNEAQ come from the germline V gene (reference sequence). The CDR3 DNA is TGTGCCAGCAGCCCGAGCTCCTACGAGCAGTACTTC. Translating gives CASSPSSYEQYF.

A single count supports this clone. The V call is TRBV28, the J call TRBJ2-7; D perhaps matches TRBD2 (5 bases). The germline V gene encodes CDR1 MDHEN and CDR2 SYDVKM. The CDR3 runs 12 residues. V lost 3 bases, J lost 6 bases, and 9 bases lay in between. DNA of the CDR3: TGTGCCAGCAGTTTGGACTCATGCGAGCAGTACTTC. This codes for CASSLDSCEQYF.

V and J are TRBV29-1 and TRBJ2-3; TRBD2 matches at 9 bases. J was trimmed by 0 bases and V by 8 bases; bases with no gene match: 6. CDR1 is SQVTM, CDR2 ANQGSEA, per germline. The CDR3 has 14 amino acids. CDR3 sequence reads: CSLSGGRSTDTQYF. The DNA for the CDR3 is TGCAGCTTAAGCGGGGGGCGTAGCACAGATACGCAGTATTTT.

The chain combines TRBV28 with TRBJ1-3; 8 bases fit TRBD1. V lost 0 bases to trimming and J lost 6 bases; unmatched junction nucleotides: 7. CDR1 is MDHEN and CDR2 is SYDVKM in the germline V gene. The CDR3 contains 16 residues. The CDR3 spells CASSLWDREGSNTIYF. The CDR3 coding sequence is TGTGCCAGCAGTTTATGGGACAGGGAGGGTTCAAACACCATATATTTT.

In its sample, this clone was seen a few times. This chain connects TRBV6-1 to TRBJ1-4, with 7 nucleotides matching TRBD1. Germline V gives CDR1 MNHNS, CDR2 SASEGT. The CDR3 consists of 14 residues. V trimming: 6 bases; J trimming: 3 bases; junction bases outside the gene matches: 4. The chain's CDR3 is CASSLTGANEKLFF. The CDR3 DNA follows: TGTGCCAGCAGCCTTACAGGGGCTAATGAAAAACTGTTTTTT.

The genes are TRBV4-1 and TRBJ2-2; TRBD1 aligns across 7 bases. Germline V CDR1 and CDR2: MGHRA, YSYEKL. This CDR3 has 16 amino acids. V shed 5 bases and J 7 bases; nucleotides not matched to a gene: 13. CDR3 coding DNA: TGCGCCAGCAGCAAAGGGACAGTCTTTAGGCACGGGGAGCTGTTTTTT. This sequence encodes CASSKGTVFRHGELFF.

The chain employs TRBV7-9 and TRBJ2-7, with D tentatively TRBD2 (6 bases). Germline V gene lookup returns CDR1 SEHNR and CDR2 FQNEAQ (reference sequence). Trimming removed 4 bases at V and 3 bases at J, with 22 bases between. CDR3 length: 17 amino acids. CDR3 DNA: TGTGCCAGCAGCTCCGGCTCCGCGGAGGGGAATATCTACGAGCAGTACTTC. Amino acids: CASSSGSAEGNIYEQYF.